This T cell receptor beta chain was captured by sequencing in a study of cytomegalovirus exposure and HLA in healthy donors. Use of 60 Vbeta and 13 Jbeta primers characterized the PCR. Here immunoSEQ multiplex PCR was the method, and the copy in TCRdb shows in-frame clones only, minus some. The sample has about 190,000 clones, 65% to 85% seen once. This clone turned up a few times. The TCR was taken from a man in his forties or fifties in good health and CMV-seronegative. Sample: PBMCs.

CDR3 loop: CASSSGGSYNSPLHF. The DNA of the CDR3 is TGTGCCAGCAGCTCGGGGGGCTCCTATAATTCACCCCTCCACTTT. J is TRBJ1-6 and V is TRBV7-2; the D gene is possibly TRBD1 (5 bases). The CDR3 runs to 15 residues. Trimming took off 4 bases at V and 0 bases at J, with 7 bases between the two ends. Germline V gives CDR1 SGHTA, CDR2 FQGNSA.